The rows below give T cell receptor beta chains drawn from one sample of a study of T cell changes during pregnancy in multiple sclerosis. The assay was immunoSEQ multiplex PCR, and TCRdb's table has in-frame clones only and misses some. This sample has about 130,000 clones; about 96% occur once, and the top ten carry 0.44%. The sequenced sample was peripheral blood, obtained after pregnancy. These receptors all come from a female donor with multiple sclerosis, enrolled in a pregnancy study. Both conserved end residues are part of each CDR3. D genes are given only for firm matches. Some rows mark clone size as missing; the rest say once, few, many or name a class of expanded clone.

v_call: TRBV7-9
j_call: TRBJ2-7
cdr3_length: 14
d_call: .
clone_size: .
cdr3_aa: CASTPPGLSYEQYF
cdr3_nt: TGTGCCAGCACCCCTCCGGGACTCTCCTACGAGCAGTACTTC

v_call: TRBV2
j_call: TRBJ2-1
cdr3_length: 15
d_call: .
clone_size: .
cdr3_aa: CASRGAGQSYNEQFF
cdr3_nt: TGTGCCAGCAGGGGGGCCGGACAGTCCTACAATGAGCAGTTCTTC

v_call: TRBV4-3
j_call: TRBJ2-7
cdr3_length: 14
d_call: TRBD1
clone_size: .
cdr3_aa: CASSPWTGAGEQYF
cdr3_nt: TGCGCCAGCAGCCCATGGACAGGGGCGGGTGAGCAGTACTTC

v_call: TRBV5-6
j_call: TRBJ2-1
cdr3_length: 16
d_call: .
clone_size: .
cdr3_aa: CASSLVPGSSYNEQFF
cdr3_nt: TGTGCCAGCAGCTTGGTACCGGGAAGCTCCTACAATGAGCAGTTCTTC

v_call: TRBV7-9
j_call: TRBJ2-6
cdr3_length: 16
d_call: .
clone_size: .
cdr3_aa: CASSPRQALGANVLTF
cdr3_nt: TGTGCCAGCAGCCCCAGACAGGCCCTCGGGGCCAACGTCCTGACTTTC

v_call: TRBV7-9
j_call: TRBJ1-1
cdr3_length: 11
d_call: .
clone_size: .
cdr3_aa: CASSLIREAFF
cdr3_nt: TGTGCCAGCAGCTTAATCCGGGAAGCTTTCTTT

v_call: TRBV7-9
j_call: TRBJ1-1
cdr3_length: 13
d_call: .
clone_size: .
cdr3_aa: CASSLEPNTEAFF
cdr3_nt: TGTGCCAGCAGCTTAGAGCCTAACACTGAAGCTTTCTTT

v_call: TRBV4-2
j_call: TRBJ2-2
cdr3_length: 18
d_call: TRBD2
clone_size: .
cdr3_aa: CASSQDSVTSGRTGELFF
cdr3_nt: TGTGCCAGCAGCCAAGATAGTGTGACTAGCGGGCGCACCGGGGAGCTGTTTTTT

v_call: TRBV11-2
j_call: TRBJ1-2
cdr3_length: 13
d_call: .
clone_size: .
cdr3_aa: CASSLGAGTGYTF
cdr3_nt: TGTGCCAGCAGCTTAGGGGCAGGCACTGGCTACACCTTC

v_call: TRBV6-5
j_call: TRBJ1-2
cdr3_length: 15
d_call: TRBD1
clone_size: .
cdr3_aa: CASSYSGRTGNGYTF
cdr3_nt: TGTGCCAGCAGTTACTCGGGGCGGACAGGGAATGGCTACACCTTC

v_call: TRBV5-1
j_call: TRBJ2-3
cdr3_length: 16
d_call: .
clone_size: .
cdr3_aa: CASSPRGSGGTDTQYF
cdr3_nt: TGCGCCAGCAGCCCCCGGGGGAGCGGAGGCACAGATACGCAGTATTTT

v_call: TRBV9
j_call: TRBJ2-7
cdr3_length: 15
d_call: TRBD1
clone_size: .
cdr3_aa: CASSVEAGGGYEQYF
cdr3_nt: TGTGCCAGCAGCGTAGAGGCAGGGGGCGGGTACGAGCAGTACTTC

v_call: TRBV29-1
j_call: TRBJ1-1
cdr3_length: 12
d_call: .
clone_size: .
cdr3_aa: CSAAGGNTEAFF
cdr3_nt: TGCAGCGCCGCGGGGGGGAACACTGAAGCTTTCTTT

v_call: TRBV11-3
j_call: TRBJ2-3
cdr3_length: 15
d_call: .
clone_size: .
cdr3_aa: CASMVYERLPDTQYF
cdr3_nt: TGTGCAAGCATGGTGTATGAGCGTTTACCAGATACGCAGTATTTT

v_call: TRBV4-2
j_call: TRBJ2-1
cdr3_length: 17
d_call: .
clone_size: .
cdr3_aa: CASSQGWGGLPDNEQFF
cdr3_nt: TGTGCCAGCAGCCAAGGGTGGGGGGGGCTACCTGACAATGAGCAGTTCTTC

v_call: TRBV6-5
j_call: TRBJ1-5
cdr3_length: 14
d_call: .
clone_size: .
cdr3_aa: CASSPWTDYQPQHF
cdr3_nt: TGTGCCAGCAGTCCCTGGACAGACTATCAGCCCCAGCATTTT

v_call: TRBV5-1
j_call: TRBJ2-2
cdr3_length: 18
d_call: TRBD1
clone_size: .
cdr3_aa: CASSLAPTGSKNTGELFF
cdr3_nt: TGCGCCAGCAGCTTGGCTCCGACAGGGTCGAAGAACACCGGGGAGCTGTTTTTT

v_call: TRBV21-1
j_call: TRBJ2-3
cdr3_length: 17
d_call: .
clone_size: .
cdr3_aa: CASSTKSGGRFLDTQYF
cdr3_nt: TGTGCCAGCAGCACAAAATCAGGGGGGCGGTTTTTAGATACGCAGTATTTT

v_call: TRBV2
j_call: TRBJ2-1
cdr3_length: 14
d_call: .
clone_size: .
cdr3_aa: CASTGALTVNEQFF
cdr3_nt: TGTGCCAGCACTGGGGCCCTTACGGTCAATGAGCAGTTCTTC

v_call: TRBV6-6
j_call: TRBJ2-3
cdr3_length: 15
d_call: TRBD2
clone_size: .
cdr3_aa: CASIPRGGRQDTQYF
cdr3_nt: TGTGCCAGCATCCCACGGGGGGGCCGACAAGATACGCAGTATTTT

v_call: TRBV7-9
j_call: TRBJ2-1
cdr3_length: 14
d_call: TRBD2
clone_size: .
cdr3_aa: CASSWAGVGNEQFF
cdr3_nt: TGTGCCAGCAGCTGGGCGGGAGTGGGCAATGAGCAGTTCTTC

v_call: TRBV27
j_call: TRBJ2-7
cdr3_length: 17
d_call: TRBD2
clone_size: .
cdr3_aa: CASSPGLAGGFSYEQYF
cdr3_nt: TGTGCCAGCAGCCCGGGACTAGCGGGAGGATTTTCGTACGAGCAGTACTTC

v_call: TRBV15
j_call: TRBJ2-1
cdr3_length: 16
d_call: .
clone_size: .
cdr3_aa: CATSDRRGSSYNEQFF
cdr3_nt: TGTGCCACCAGCGACCGCCGAGGCAGCTCCTACAATGAGCAGTTCTTC

v_call: TRBV7-8
j_call: TRBJ2-7
cdr3_length: 14
d_call: TRBD1
clone_size: .
cdr3_aa: CASSFRQGTYEQYF
cdr3_nt: TGTGCCAGCAGCTTCAGACAGGGAACCTACGAGCAGTACTTC

v_call: TRBV18
j_call: TRBJ1-5
cdr3_length: 15
d_call: .
clone_size: once
cdr3_aa: CASSPWGPGGQPQHF
cdr3_nt: TGTGCCAGCTCACCATGGGGGCCCGGCGGTCAGCCCCAGCATTTT

v_call: TRBV4-3
j_call: TRBJ2-7
cdr3_length: 14
d_call: .
clone_size: .
cdr3_aa: CASSQAYGTYEQYF
cdr3_nt: TGCGCCAGCAGCCAAGCGTACGGGACCTACGAGCAGTACTTC

v_call: TRBV30
j_call: TRBJ1-6
cdr3_length: 13
d_call: .
clone_size: .
cdr3_aa: CAWSREVGSPLHF
cdr3_nt: TGTGCCTGGTCCAGGGAGGTGGGTTCACCCCTCCACTTT

v_call: TRBV6-1
j_call: TRBJ2-7
cdr3_length: 16
d_call: TRBD1
clone_size: .
cdr3_aa: CASSEVEQGLSYEQYF
cdr3_nt: TGTGCCAGCAGTGAAGTCGAACAGGGGCTCTCCTACGAGCAGTACTTC

v_call: TRBV5-1
j_call: TRBJ2-1
cdr3_length: 14
d_call: .
clone_size: .
cdr3_aa: CASTRGEGPDEQFF
cdr3_nt: TGCGCCAGCACGAGGGGGGAGGGCCCGGATGAGCAGTTCTTC

v_call: TRBV19
j_call: TRBJ2-1
cdr3_length: 15
d_call: .
clone_size: .
cdr3_aa: CASSYVLAVDNEQFF
cdr3_nt: TGTGCCAGTAGTTATGTCTTGGCGGTAGACAATGAGCAGTTCTTC

v_call: TRBV5-8
j_call: TRBJ1-5
cdr3_length: 17
d_call: TRBD1
clone_size: .
cdr3_aa: CASSPISTGVGNQPQHF
cdr3_nt: TGTGCCAGCAGCCCTATCTCGACAGGGGTTGGCAATCAGCCCCAGCATTTT

v_call: TRBV7-2
j_call: TRBJ2-7
cdr3_length: 16
d_call: TRBD1
clone_size: .
cdr3_aa: CASSVRQGANIYEQYF
cdr3_nt: TGTGCCAGCAGCGTCAGACAGGGGGCGAATATCTACGAGCAGTACTTC

v_call: TRBV28
j_call: TRBJ2-7
cdr3_length: 15
d_call: .
clone_size: once
cdr3_aa: CASSLNWGVAYEQYF
cdr3_nt: TGTGCCAGCAGTCTAAACTGGGGAGTCGCCTACGAGCAGTACTTC

v_call: TRBV29-1
j_call: TRBJ2-7
cdr3_length: 13
d_call: .
clone_size: .
cdr3_aa: CSVAGSSSYEQYF
cdr3_nt: TGCAGCGTTGCCGGGAGTAGCTCCTACGAGCAGTACTTC

v_call: TRBV15
j_call: TRBJ2-7
cdr3_length: 17
d_call: TRBD2
clone_size: .
cdr3_aa: CATSRDGRLAGSYEQYF
cdr3_nt: TGTGCCACCAGCAGAGATGGTCGGCTAGCGGGCTCCTACGAGCAGTACTTC

v_call: TRBV2
j_call: TRBJ2-1
cdr3_length: 16
d_call: TRBD1
clone_size: .
cdr3_aa: CASRELPGQYYNEQFF
cdr3_nt: TGTGCCAGCAGAGAGTTACCGGGACAGTACTACAATGAGCAGTTCTTC

v_call: TRBV27
j_call: TRBJ1-1
cdr3_length: 15
d_call: .
clone_size: .
cdr3_aa: CASKPGALMNTEAFF
cdr3_nt: TGTGCCAGCAAACCGGGAGCCCTCATGAACACTGAAGCTTTCTTT

v_call: TRBV11-2
j_call: TRBJ2-7
cdr3_length: 13
d_call: .
clone_size: .
cdr3_aa: CASSLVGGYEQYF
cdr3_nt: TGTGCCAGCAGCTTGGTAGGGGGCTACGAGCAGTACTTC

v_call: TRBV19
j_call: TRBJ2-2
cdr3_length: 14
d_call: .
clone_size: .
cdr3_aa: CASSLAGYAGELFF
cdr3_nt: TGTGCCAGTAGTCTGGCAGGGTACGCCGGGGAGCTGTTTTTT

v_call: TRBV5-4
j_call: TRBJ1-1
cdr3_length: 16
d_call: .
clone_size: .
cdr3_aa: CASSPQGVGWNTEAFF
cdr3_nt: TGTGCCAGCAGCCCACAGGGAGTGGGATGGAACACTGAAGCTTTCTTT

v_call: TRBV6-6
j_call: TRBJ1-5
cdr3_length: 14
d_call: TRBD1
clone_size: .
cdr3_aa: CASSDRGSNQPQHF
cdr3_nt: TGTGCCAGCAGTGACAGGGGTAGCAATCAGCCCCAGCATTTT

v_call: TRBV30
j_call: TRBJ2-3
cdr3_length: 13
d_call: .
clone_size: .
cdr3_aa: CAWSVGGVGTQYF
cdr3_nt: TGTGCCTGGAGTGTAGGGGGGGTGGGTACGCAGTATTTT

v_call: TRBV5-1
j_call: TRBJ2-1
cdr3_length: 14
d_call: .
clone_size: .
cdr3_aa: CASSLGLEANEQFF
cdr3_nt: TGCGCCAGCAGCTTGGGGCTAGAAGCCAATGAGCAGTTCTTC

v_call: TRBV15
j_call: TRBJ1-3
cdr3_length: 16
d_call: .
clone_size: .
cdr3_aa: CATSRDRGSSGNTIYF
cdr3_nt: TGTGCCACCAGCAGAGACCGCGGGAGCTCTGGAAACACCATATATTTT

v_call: TRBV28
j_call: TRBJ2-1
cdr3_length: 14
d_call: .
clone_size: .
cdr3_aa: CASSSTGVGNEQFF
cdr3_nt: TGTGCCAGCAGTTCGACGGGAGTTGGCAATGAGCAGTTCTTC

v_call: TRBV28
j_call: TRBJ2-7
cdr3_length: 15
d_call: .
clone_size: .
cdr3_aa: CASNAFLGTKYEQYF
cdr3_nt: TGTGCCAGCAATGCGTTTCTTGGTACTAAATACGAGCAGTACTTC

v_call: TRBV2
j_call: TRBJ1-5
cdr3_length: 14
d_call: .
clone_size: once
cdr3_aa: CASSEVGGAGPQHF
cdr3_nt: TGTGCCAGCAGTGAGGTGGGAGGGGCAGGGCCCCAGCATTTT

v_call: TRBV6-1
j_call: TRBJ1-1
cdr3_length: 14
d_call: .
clone_size: .
cdr3_aa: CASSENDSDTEAFF
cdr3_nt: TGTGCCAGCAGTGAGAACGACAGTGACACTGAAGCTTTCTTT

v_call: TRBV19
j_call: TRBJ2-7
cdr3_length: 15
d_call: TRBD2
clone_size: once
cdr3_aa: CASSTHLQLAGQLIF
cdr3_nt: TGTGCCAGTAGTACCCACCTCCAACTAGCGGGACAACTCATTTTC